This T cell receptor (beta chain) is drawn from a study of blood T cell repertoires in COVID-19. Study in general: There were acute and convalescent COVID-19 samples, and they came from the United States, Italy and Spain. The analysed material was cDNA or gDNA that came from T cells, B-cell-depleted T cells, or PBMCs.

Profiling relied on immunoSEQ multiplex PCR, and the TCRdb table lists in-frame clones only, not all of them. This table holds around 43,000 clones, 80% found once. Trimming removed 0 bases at V and 0 bases at J, with 12 bases between. Germline-derived CDR1 and CDR2 are LGHDT and YNNKEL (reference sequence). The CDR3 has 17 amino acids. This receptor was taken from a man in his sixties or seventies with acute or convalescent COVID-19. The sample was peripheral blood. The V and J genes are TRBV3-1 (or the pseudogene TRBV3-2) and TRBJ2-1; no definite D call. The CDR3 DNA sequence: TGTGCCAGCAGCCAAGATAAAGGAACAGCCTCCTACAATGAGCAGTTCTTC. It translates to CASSQDKGTASYNEQFF.